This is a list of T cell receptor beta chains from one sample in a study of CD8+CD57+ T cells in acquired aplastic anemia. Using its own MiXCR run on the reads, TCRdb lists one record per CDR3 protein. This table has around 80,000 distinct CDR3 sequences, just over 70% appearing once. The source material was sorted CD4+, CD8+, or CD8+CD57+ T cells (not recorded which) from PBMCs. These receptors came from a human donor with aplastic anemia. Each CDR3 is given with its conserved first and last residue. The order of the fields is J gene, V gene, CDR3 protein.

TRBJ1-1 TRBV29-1 CSVVRLRNTEAFF
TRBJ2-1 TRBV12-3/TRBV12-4 CASSLRGQGRNEQFF
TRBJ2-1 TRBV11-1 CASSFTTSGRNNEQFF
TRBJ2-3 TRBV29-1 CSVPDRGGTDTQYF
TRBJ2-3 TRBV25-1 CASSDGTSGGSTDTQYF
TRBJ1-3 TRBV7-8 CASSPGGINTIYF
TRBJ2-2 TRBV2 CASRTGGQNTGELFF
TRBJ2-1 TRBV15 CATSRDRAGRQSNEQFF
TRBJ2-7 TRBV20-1 CSAPPPNSYEQYF
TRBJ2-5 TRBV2 CASSWGPGVPETQYF
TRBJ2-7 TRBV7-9 CASVTGGRDEQYF
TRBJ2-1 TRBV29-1 CSVESHRGSSYNEQFF
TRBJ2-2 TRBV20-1 CSARKDVTGELFF
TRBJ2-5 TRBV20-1 CSARASGGLGETQYF
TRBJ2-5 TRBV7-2 CASSLLGGFGETQYF
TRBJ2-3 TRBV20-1 CSAIGLGSTDTQYF
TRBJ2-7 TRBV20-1 CSASPGTGGIYEQYF
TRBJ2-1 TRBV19 CASALNRDSHNEQFF
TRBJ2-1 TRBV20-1 CSATSGTSGYNEQFF
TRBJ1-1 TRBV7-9 CASSLSTDTEAFF
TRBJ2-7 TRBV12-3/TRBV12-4 CASSFEPSRYEQYF
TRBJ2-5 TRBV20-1 CSAAPGETQYF
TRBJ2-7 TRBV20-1 CSAPRGSNEQYF
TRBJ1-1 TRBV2 CASSEMWDEAFF
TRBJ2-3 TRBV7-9 CASSELESTDTQYF
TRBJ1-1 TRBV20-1 CSAREPTNTEAFF
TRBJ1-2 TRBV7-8 CASSLALAGAGYTF
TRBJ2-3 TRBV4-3 CASSQDWARGPDTQYF
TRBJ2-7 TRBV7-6 CASSPAGYEQYF
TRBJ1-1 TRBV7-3 CASGGTEAFF
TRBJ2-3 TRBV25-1 CASSESIGKTQYF
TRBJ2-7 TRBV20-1 CSAAGGSYEQYF
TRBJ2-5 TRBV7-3 CASSLTGGALETQYF
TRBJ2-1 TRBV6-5 CASSYLAGGGEQFF
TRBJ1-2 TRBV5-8 CASSLAGALSGYTF
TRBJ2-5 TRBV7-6 CASSFARQETQYF
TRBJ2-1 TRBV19 CASSTQRAHDNEQFF
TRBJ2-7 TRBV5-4 CASSLRQGGGSYEQYF
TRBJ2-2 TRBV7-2 CASSLADRRFAGELFF
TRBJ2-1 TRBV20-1 CSASSRPRNNEQFF
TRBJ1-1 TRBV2 CASSDPRGTEAFF
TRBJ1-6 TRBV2 CASSPGDGGYNSPLHF
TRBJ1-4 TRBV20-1 CSASEGGRGQEKLFF
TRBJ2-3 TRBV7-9 CASSQPTDTRYF
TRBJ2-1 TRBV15 CATSRERNGPNEQFF
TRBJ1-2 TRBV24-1 CATSDLGGYGYTF
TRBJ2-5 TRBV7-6 CASSFLVRETQYF
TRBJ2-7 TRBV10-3 CAISGVTMVDGSYEQYF